This T cell receptor (beta chain) was recovered during a study of shared clonotypes between healthy human individuals (dated by TCRdb to the early 2020s). Regarding the research as a whole: The cohort included three men and a couple of women between 18 and 49 years of age. To estimate repertoire size and how much clonotype sharing occurs between individuals, the study deeply sequenced the blood TCR repertoires of about 5 healthy adults. For each donor, CD4 naive and CD4 memory were each given three plates, CD8 naive was given two plates, and CD8 memory was given one plate. Per donor, leukapheresis produced somewhere between about 0.94 and 10 billion PBMCs. To increase sequencing depth and limit assay-specific biases, TCR repertoire library preparation and sequencing were carried out by different laboratories using diverse techniques. Beyond this particular receptor, the publication reports: Based on pairwise subsampling, the degree of clonotype sharing among donors was expected to be affected by sequencing depth. Because the study included only a small number of donors, the genetic and exposure-history diversity represented was limited. Sampling was limited to blood, and TCR repertoires in tissue likely differ from TCR repertoires in blood. Compared with non-shared clonotypes, the clonotypes found in all four sorted-subset donors had higher generation probabilities. When a handful of donors were compared, the shared fraction of clonotypes was about 5.2% for naive CD4, about 4% for naive CD8, roughly 2.5% for memory CD4, and under 0.5% for memory CD8. Rarefaction of sorted-subset datasets indicated incomplete sequencing despite the large sequencing depth. Estimated clonotype richness was generally larger for naive than for memory subsets.

For the CD8 naive samples, CD45RO-negative cells were positively selected for CCR7, yielding a CD45RA+CCR7+ population from which TemRA cells were excluded. The donors were healthy, HIV-negative adults with no recently reported acute infections or vaccinations. Only Caucasian adults living in Nashville, Tennessee, USA were represented among the donors. Blood was collected by leukapheresis, and PBMCs were isolated by Ficoll-Histopaque density gradient centrifugation and then cryopreserved in liquid nitrogen vapor phase. Analytical flow cytometry was used to check the purity and quantity of each magnetically sorted T cell population. Each sorted fraction had its genomic DNA isolated and then quantified by UV absorbance on a Nanodrop 2000c. A remark on this clone: It has no known antigen specificity. One base away there is no much larger clone; base qualities are not given.

The CDR3 sequence holds 17 residues, the cysteine and phenylalanine included. Left in the record is the CDR3 DNA by itself, 51 bases read in frame from the first base. From V the trimming removes 3 bases and from J it removes 3 bases, while the gene matches leave 6 bases of the junction unaccounted for. Based on the germline V gene (reference sequence), the CDR1 and CDR2 sequences are MNHEY and SMNVEV. TCR CDR3 regions were amplified from genomic DNA by multiplex PCR using the deep immunoSEQ assay. Extracted genomic DNA from each cell subset was spread evenly across all wells of several immunoSEQ 96-well plates, with each plate serving as a replicate. For sorted subsets, roughly 190 ng of genomic DNA, equivalent to around 31,000 T cell genomes, went into each replicate PCR. Purified libraries were quantified with a Qubit 3.0 fluorometer, sized on a Bioanalyzer 2100, and re-quantified with the KAPA Library Quantification kit. Each immunoSEQ 96-well plate was sequenced on its own single-read 150-cycle Illumina NextSeq 550 flow cell. The original methods were these. Because the immunoSEQ output held only junctional sequences and lacked quality scores, the filtering could not match the filtering applied to full-length reads. To assign V/J genes and CDR3, sequences were annotated using PyIR, a Python wrapper for IgBLAST v1.9, with IMGT germline references. Reads were removed for weak V/J assignments (E-value above 1e-6), missing CDR3, stop codons, out-of-frame junctions, or ambiguous translated residues. V3J clonotypes were defined by identical inferred V gene, J gene, and CDR3 amino acid sequence. Percentage overlap between repertoires was calculated by dividing the number of shared unique clonotypes by the size of the smaller repertoire. RTK rarefaction, the Chao1 estimator, and Recon v2.1 estimates of unobserved clonotypes were used to assess repertoire richness. For all TCRbeta clonotypes obtained by the gDNA method from a handful of donors, generation probabilities were computed with OLGA. Held by TCRdb, this immuneACCESS table contains in-frame sequences only and omits some clones. Under half of the omission traces to an unresolved V gene where checked; the cause of the rest is unknown. The V and J calls and clone size were taken over from that table, and D and trimming were inferred from the DNA. The sample includes around 2,000,000 clones, with about 95% observed a single time. The top ten hold 1% to 1.3% of the sample.

This receptor was identified in a man between 18 and 29 years old in good health. The chain uses TRBV27 and TRBJ2-5, with 14 middle bases fitting TRBD2. Sequenced: naive CD8+ T cells sorted from blood. The intended sense of this specimen's cell subset or site label: CD45RA+CCR7+. The DNA sequence is given as TGTGCCAGCAGTTTTGTGGGACTAGCGGGAGAAAAAGAGACCCAGTACTTC. This codes for CASSFVGLAGEKETQYF.